This TCR beta chain was captured in a study of blood T cell repertoires in COVID-19. Study background: From T cells, B-cell-depleted T cells, or PBMCs came the material, which was cDNA or gDNA.

In the source study's methods: Amplifying reference gene primers gave estimates of nucleated cell counts. Measured with immunoSEQ multiplex PCR; TCRdb has only the in-frame clones, and not every one. The DNA was the basis for D and trimming; V, J and clone size are from that table. The repertoire holds about 190,000 clones, with approximately 90% as singletons. Trimming removed 3 bases from V and 3 bases from J; junction bases left unmatched: 6. CDR1 MGHDK and CDR2 SYGVNS come from the germline V gene. This CDR3 contains 15 residues. This clonotype was sampled from a human donor in a cohort sampled during active COVID-19. The rearrangement links TRBV25-1 to TRBJ2-7; TRBD2 agrees at 9 bases. What was sequenced was peripheral blood. The CDR3 DNA reads as TGTGCCAGCAGTGAGTCCCTAGCGGGAAGCTACGAGCAGTACTTC. Its protein product is CASSESLAGSYEQYF.